Below are 27 T cell receptor beta chains sequenced from a single sample in a study of regulatory T cells in long-lasting Graves disease. According to the study, TCR beta libraries were built with iRepertoire HTBI primers and CDR3-region Arm-PCR. TCRdb reprocessed the multiplex PCR reads with MiXCR, giving one entry per CDR3 protein. Of about 530,000 distinct CDR3 sequences in the sample, 15% to 20% were seen once. The sample's time point: newly diagnosed GD, antithyroid drugs for less than 3 months. Researchers made the TCR library from RNA that was extracted from PBMCs. The same sample was also used in a study of T cells in Graves' hyperthyroidism and ophthalmopathy.

The specimen comprised peripheral blood mononuclear cells (PBMCs), sampled at new diagnosis, from a patient treated with antithyroid drugs. Every receptor here comes from a woman aged 40 to 65 with Graves disease.

This clonotype was picked up a small number of times. At one of its ends the junction is not consistent with the germline gene, which may arise from a read error. This chain uses TRBV7-4 with TRBJ2-5; 10 bases are a match to TRBD2. The CDR3 has 19 residues. Germline CDR1 SGHVT, CDR2 SQSDAQ. The CDR3 nucleotides are TGTGCCAGCAGCTTAGGTTTGCCTAGCGGGGGCCCAACCCAAGAGACCCATTACTTC. It yields the protein CASSLGLPSGGPTQETHYF.

Only a few counts were recorded for this clonotype. The chain is built from TRBV5-1 and TRBJ2-5; weak D call: TRBD1 (5 bases). Germline V CDR1 and CDR2: SGHRS, YFSETQ. This CDR3 has 15 amino acids. Trimming cost V 0 bases and J 5 bases, with 14 bases left between them. CDR3 in amino acids: CASSLGAARDETQYF. The CDR3 DNA reads TGCGCCAGCAGCTTGGGGGCAGCCAGGGATGAGACCCAGTACTTC. The full variable domain, completed using reference TRBV5-1 and TRBJ2-5, is KAGVTQTPRYLIKTRGQQVTLSCSPISGHRSVSWYQQTPGQGLQFLFEYFSETQRNKGNFPGRFSGRQFSNSRSEMNVSTLELGDSALYLCASSLGAARDETQYFGPGTRLLVL.

This clonotype has more than one count but fewer than ten. This chain connects TRBV15 to TRBJ1-4, with D perhaps matching TRBD1 (6 bases). Germline V gives CDR1 LNHNV, CDR2 YYDKDF (reference sequence). The CDR3 has 15 residues. The ends were cut back, 8 bases at V and 0 bases at J, with 13 bases in the middle. CDR3 in DNA: TGTGCCACCTTACAGGGCTCCGCAACTAATGAAAAACTGTTTTTT. It encodes CATLQGSATNEKLFF.

At least ten counts were recorded for this clonotype. This chain joins TRBV28 and TRBJ1-1, with D unresolved. The CDR3 length is 13 residues. The germline V gene encodes CDR1 MDHEN and CDR2 SYDVKM. The ends were cut back, 6 bases at V and 2 bases at J, with 10 bases in the middle. This CDR3 reads CASSSFHNTEAFF. CDR3 coding DNA: TGTGCCAGCAGCTCCTTCCACAACACTGAAGCTTTCTTT.

In its sample, this clonotype was seen a few times. The chain has TRBV7-2 and TRBJ2-2; D possibly matches TRBD1 or TRBD2 (5 bases each). Germline CDR1 reads SGHTA; CDR2 reads FQGNSA. V was clipped by 1 base and J by 4 bases, with 16 bases between them. The CDR3 covers 17 residues. Written as DNA, the CDR3 is TGTGCCAGCAGCTTAGGGCCGGGGACCCTGACCACCGGGGAGCTGTTTTTT. Protein: CASSLGPGTLTTGELFF.

This clonotype appeared many times. The rearrangement joins TRBV12-3 or TRBV12-4 to TRBJ1-5; 7 bases fit TRBD1. This CDR3 region has 16 residues. V was pared by 6 bases and J by 7 bases, with 15 bases of the junction left unmatched. The DNA for the CDR3 is TGTGCCAGCAGCCCTAGCCCGACAGGGTCAAGACAGCCCCAGCATTTT. Residues: CASSPSPTGSRQPQHF.

Many counts were recorded for this clonotype. This rearrangement joins TRBV2 to TRBJ1-2; TRBD1 matches at 9 bases. Germline trimming cut 6 bases from V and 4 bases from J; bases unmatched to any gene: 9. CDR3 length equals 15 residues. Germline values: CDR1 SNHLY, CDR2 FYNNEI. The CDR3 spells CASSQQGAQSYGYTF. The CDR3 DNA is TGTGCCAGCAGCCAACAGGGGGCGCAAAGCTATGGCTACACCTTC. The variable domain in full, completed from reference TRBV2 and TRBJ1-2, reads EPEVTQTPSHQVTQMGQEVILRCVPISNHLYFYWYRQILGQKVEFLVSFYNNEISEKSEIFDDQFSVERPDGSNFTLKIRSTKLEDSAMYFCASSQQGAQSYGYTFGSGTRLTVV.

This clonotype was counted between two and nine times. This chain links TRBV12-3 or TRBV12-4 with TRBJ1-2, with TRBD1 matching 12 bases. The CDR3 is 15 residues long. Trimming at V came to 3 bases and at J to 5 bases, leaving 4 bases not matched to a gene. The CDR3 loop is CASSLGTGGDYGYTF. CDR3 nucleotide sequence: TGTGCCAGCAGTTTGGGGACAGGGGGCGATTATGGCTACACCTTC.

This clonotype has at least ten counts. V usage is TRBV7-9 and J usage is TRBJ1-1, with D possibly TRBD1 on 5 matching bases. Germline CDR1 and CDR2: SEHNR and FQNEAQ (reference sequence). V dropped 3 bases and J dropped 5 bases, with 16 bases sitting between them. The length of the CDR3 is 15 residues. CDR3 amino acids: CASSFSSTRGTEAFF. In nucleotides, the CDR3 is TGTGCCAGCAGCTTCAGCTCAACCCGGGGGACTGAAGCTTTCTTT.

This clonotype was seen a handful of times. The V and J genes are TRBV20-1 and TRBJ2-1; D is ambiguous. CDR1 and CDR2 (germline): DFQATT, SNEGSKA (reference sequence). Between the trimmed V and J ends, which lost 5 bases and 5 bases, there was a span of 22 bases. The CDR3 runs to 16 residues. CDR3 protein: CSAEVPYRTVNNEQFF. Written as DNA, the CDR3 is TGCAGTGCTGAGGTCCCATATAGGACGGTCAACAATGAGCAGTTCTTC.

For this clonotype: Relative to the germline gene, one junction end is altered; a read error may explain this. J is TRBJ2-7 and V is TRBV5-1, with TRBD2 identical over 8 bases. The CDR3 loop spans 14 amino acids. CDR1 is SGHRS, CDR2 YFSETQ, per germline. CDR3 amino acids: CASRLAGGPFEQYF. Written as DNA, the CDR3 is TGCGCCAGCAGATTGGCGGGGGGACCTTTCGAGCAGTACTTC.

This clonotype was observed a few times. The chain employs TRBV20-1 and TRBJ2-1; 13 bases are a match to TRBD2. J lost 8 bases, V lost 1 base, and 5 bases had no gene match. CDR3 length: 15 residues. Germline V gene sequence: CDR1 DFQATT, CDR2 SNEGSKA (reference sequence). This CDR3 is CSARGLAGGGDEQFF. The CDR3 DNA follows: TGCAGTGCTAGAGGACTAGCGGGGGGAGGGGATGAGCAGTTCTTC.

This chain uses TRBV20-1 with TRBJ2-7, with D unclear. This CDR3 region has 14 residues. The V gene lost 3 bases and the J gene lost 1 base, with 13 bases spanning the gap. Germline V CDR1 and CDR2: DFQATT, SNEGSKA (reference sequence). The CDR3 DNA reads TGCAGTGCTAGGGCGGCGGAACCTTCCTACGAGCAGTACTTC. Translated: CSARAAEPSYEQYF.

This clonotype has more than one count but fewer than ten. This chain uses TRBV6-1 with TRBJ1-4; D not resolved. The germline V and J ends were trimmed by 7 bases and 4 bases, with 13 bases remaining between them. The germline gives CDR1 MNHNS, CDR2 SASEGT. The CDR3 consists of 14 residues. CDR3 protein: CASISGRFNEKLFF. Written as DNA, the CDR3 is TGTGCCAGCATCAGTGGCAGATTTAATGAAAAACTGTTTTTT.

This clonotype was counted only a few times. This sequence joins TRBV9 and TRBJ1-3, with D possibly TRBD1 on 5 matching bases. V was pared by 0 bases and J by 1 base, with 8 bases between. The V gene's germline CDR1 is SGDLS and CDR2 YYNGEE. The CDR3 is 15 amino acids. CDR3 nucleotide sequence: TGTGCCAGCAGCGTAGAGGGGTTTTCTGGAAACACCATATATTTT. This gives the protein CASSVEGFSGNTIYF.

This clonotype was recorded many times. The chain is built from TRBV20-1 and TRBJ2-1, with TRBD2 matching over 10 bases. V dropped 0 bases and J dropped 4; count of bases not matched to a gene: 6. The CDR3 is made up of 16 amino acids. Germline values: CDR1 DFQATT, CDR2 SNEGSKA (reference sequence). CDR3 in amino acids: CSARDLTSGDYNEQFF. The DNA for the CDR3 is TGCAGTGCTAGAGATTTAACTAGCGGGGATTACAATGAGCAGTTCTTC.

At least ten counts were recorded for this clonotype. CDR3 bases: TGTGCCAGCAGCGTGGGACAGGAGATCTACGAGCAGTACTTC. Translated: CASSVGQEIYEQYF. The chain employs TRBV9 and TRBJ2-7; 8 positions agree with TRBD1. V lost 2 bases to trimming and J lost 3 bases; unmatched junction nucleotides: 4. Germline-derived CDR1 and CDR2 are SGDLS and YYNGEE. The CDR3 has 14 residues.

This clonotype came up a few times. The rearrangement uses TRBV4-2 and TRBJ2-1, with 13 bases identical to TRBD2. J lost 5 bases, V lost 1 base, and 8 bases had no gene match. The CDR3 length is 18 residues. Germline values: CDR1 LGHNA, CDR2 YNFKEQ. CDR3: CASSQVQLAGGTNNEQFF. Written as DNA, the CDR3 is TGTGCCAGCAGCCAAGTTCAACTAGCGGGGGGGACTAACAATGAGCAGTTCTTC.

The sample holds many counts of this clonotype. V is TRBV2 and J is TRBJ2-6, with 8 bases fitting TRBD1. The CDR3 is 14 residues long. Germline loops: CDR1 SNHLY, CDR2 FYNNEI. Trimming cost V 8 bases and J 4 bases; bases outside gene matches: 4. In nucleotides, the CDR3 is TGTGCCAGCGGACAGGGCGGAGGGGCCAACGTCCTGACTTTC. This codes for CASGQGGGANVLTF.

This clonotype was recorded many times. This chain connects TRBV27 to TRBJ1-1; D is ambiguous. The germline gives CDR1 MNHEY, CDR2 SMNVEV (reference sequence). The CDR3 consists of 18 residues. V lost 1 base and J 7 bases, leaving 25 bases between the germline ends. CDR3 sequence reads: CASSLLGQSLFLEGEAFF. The CDR3 coding sequence is TGTGCCAGCAGTTTATTAGGGCAGAGCCTATTCCTGGAGGGTGAAGCTTTCTTT.

Concerning this clonotype itself: A much larger clone differs by one base, so this may be a read error. The CDR3 reads CASSQTWEQYF. DNA for the CDR3: TGTGCCAGCAGCCAGACGTGGGAGCAGTACTTC. The chain carries TRBV3-1 and TRBJ2-7, with D hard to call. V was clipped by 3 bases and J by 7 bases, with 7 bases between them. Germline V gene lookup returns CDR1 LGHDT and CDR2 YNNKEL (reference sequence). The CDR3 has 11 residues.

Remarks on this clonotype: A much larger clone is a single base away; this may be a read error. The chain joins TRBV7-8 to TRBJ2-7, with D maybe TRBD2 (6 bases). CDR1 and CDR2 (germline): SGHVS, FQNEAQ. The germline V and J ends were trimmed by 1 base and 3 bases, with 10 bases remaining between them. CDR3 length: 14 residues. CDR3 nucleotide sequence: TGTGCCAGCAGCTTAGAGTCGGGGGACTACGAGCAGTACTTC. It is translated as CASSLESGDYEQYF. Using reference TRBV7-8 and TRBJ2-7 for the parts outside the CDR3, the full variable domain is GAGVSQSPRYKVAKRGQDVALRCDPISGHVSLFWYQQALGQGPEFLTYFQNEAQLDKSGLPSDRFFAERPEGSVSTLKIQRTQQEDSAVYLCASSLESGDYEQYFGPGTRLTVT.

This clonotype occurred a few times. The chain uses TRBV28 and TRBJ1-1; D gene unclear. The CDR3 spans 17 residues. CDR1 is MDHEN, CDR2 SYDVKM, per germline. V was clipped by 1 base and J by 1 base, with 16 bases between them. The CDR3 nucleotides read TGTGCCAGCAGTTTATCGTTGAGCGTGGGAGGGAACACTGAAGCTTTCTTT. Its protein is CASSLSLSVGGNTEAFF.

The chain combines TRBV12-3 or TRBV12-4 with TRBJ2-4; TRBD1 might be the D (5 bases). Trimming left V 1 base short and J 0 bases short, with 13 bases between. CDR3 length: 17 amino acids. CDR3 residues: CASSLGQGVLAKNIQYF. The CDR3 DNA is TGTGCCAGCAGTTTAGGGCAAGGGGTACTAGCCAAAAACATTCAGTACTTC.

The genes are TRBV29-1 and TRBJ2-5; D is possibly TRBD2 (6 bases). Germline CDR1 is SQVTM and CDR2 is ANQGSEA. The CDR3 is 14 residues long. V gave up 5 bases and J gave up 5 bases, with 18 bases separating them. The CDR3 nucleotides are TGCAGCGTTAGGGCTAAGCATGGAGGGGAGACCCAGTACTTC. Translated: CSVRAKHGGETQYF.

This chain links TRBV6-1 with TRBJ2-1, with a possible D match to TRBD1 (6 bases). CDR1 and CDR2 from the germline V gene are MNHNS and SASEGT. V was pared by 3 bases and J by 4 bases, with 7 bases between. The CDR3 is 13 residues long. The CDR3 DNA is TGTGCCAGCAGTGATGGACAGTACAATGAGCAGTTCTTC. It yields the protein CASSDGQYNEQFF.

This clonotype came up a few times. The rearrangement joins TRBV11-2 to TRBJ1-4; possibly TRBD1 for D (5 bases). This CDR3 is built from 15 residues. The germline V gene encodes CDR1 SGHAT and CDR2 FQNNGV. The V and J ends lost 0 bases and 8 bases respectively, with 13 bases between them. Written as DNA, the CDR3 is TGTGCCAGCAGCTTAGATCCGCAGGGACGGGAAAAACTGTTTTTT. Its translation is CASSLDPQGREKLFF.